A single sample gave rise to the 17 T cell receptor beta chains below, sequenced in a study of graft-versus-host responses after intestinal transplantation. Only in-frame clones appear in the TCRdb table, and some are missing; sequencing was by immunoSEQ multiplex PCR. Among more than 10,000 clones listed, 80% to 95% were seen once. The material was PBMCs, obtained 1032 days after intestinal transplantation. The receptors were sampled from a human patient who received an intestinal transplant, so some T cells may come from the graft donor.

The V gene is TRBV2, the J gene TRBJ1-2; D gene ambiguous. This CDR3 region has 13 residues. V was cut by 0 bases and J by 7 bases, with 9 bases left in between. CDR1 is SNHLY and CDR2 is FYNNEI in the germline V gene. CDR3 in amino acids: CASSEALPGGYTF. CDR3 nucleotide sequence: TGTGCCAGCAGTGAAGCCCTCCCGGGTGGCTACACCTTC. Together with reference TRBV2 and TRBJ1-2, the CDR3 gives the full variable domain: EPEVTQTPSHQVTQMGQEVILRCVPISNHLYFYWYRQILGQKVEFLVSFYNNEISEKSEIFDDQFSVERPDGSNFTLKIRSTKLEDSAMYFCASSEALPGGYTFGSGTRLTVV.

The J gene is TRBJ1-5, the V gene TRBV6-6; 8 bases agree with TRBD1. The V gene's germline CDR1 is MNHNY and CDR2 SVGAGI (reference sequence). J gave up 4 bases and V 7 bases, and 6 bases lay outside the gene matches. The length of the CDR3 is 14 residues. This CDR3 reads CASIMTGANQPQHF. In DNA, the CDR3 is TGTGCCAGCATAATGACAGGGGCTAATCAGCCCCAGCATTTT.

The V gene is TRBV11-3, the J gene TRBJ1-4, with D possibly matching TRBD1 (5 bases). The CDR3 is 14 amino acids. V was clipped by 3 bases and J by 5 bases, with 10 bases between them. The germline V gene has CDR1 SGHNT and CDR2 YENEEA. DNA of the CDR3: TGTGCCAGCAGCTTGAGACAGCAAAATGAAAAACTGTTTTTT. Its protein is CASSLRQQNEKLFF.

The rearrangement links TRBV5-1 to TRBJ2-7; 7 bases map to TRBD2. V shed 3 bases and J 5 bases; nucleotides not matched to a gene: 5. Germline CDR1 SGHRS, CDR2 YFSETQ. The CDR3 extends over 13 amino acids. The CDR3 loop is CASSWKGGDEQYF. CDR3 sequence (DNA): TGCGCCAGCAGCTGGAAGGGAGGGGACGAGCAGTACTTC.

Points on this clone: This same CDR3 is encoded by further DNA sequences in the sample. The chain couples TRBV7-3 to TRBJ1-1, with D unclear. Deletions cut 5 bases from V and 4 bases from J, with 11 bases between. Germline lookup yields CDR1 SGHTA and CDR2 FQGTGA. The CDR3 is made up of 13 amino acids. The DNA for the CDR3 is TGTGCCAGCAGCGTCACAGTGTTCACTGAAGCTTTCTTT. Protein product: CASSVTVFTEAFF.

The rearrangement joins TRBV7-8 to TRBJ2-1, with TRBD2 as a possible D gene (5 bases). This CDR3 contains 15 residues. CDR1 and CDR2 (germline): SGHVS, FQNEAQ. Trimming shortened V by 4 bases and J by 7 bases, and 17 bases separated the two germline ends. As DNA, the CDR3 is TGTGCCAGCAGCTCCCGGGCCACGGGGTGGAATGAGCAGTTCTTC. This gives the protein CASSSRATGWNEQFF.

The J gene is TRBJ1-3, the V gene TRBV5-4; D gene unclear. In germline, CDR1 is SGHNT, CDR2 YYREEE (reference sequence). The CDR3 is made up of 15 amino acids. Between the trimmed V and J ends, which lost 6 bases and 4 bases, there was a span of 17 bases. CDR3 DNA: TGTGCCAGCACCCACAGCGGCGGAACGGGAAACACCATATATTTT. Amino acids: CASTHSGGTGNTIYF.

This sequence joins TRBV5-1 and TRBJ2-7; 8 bases line up with TRBD1. Unmatched junction bases numbered 11, after V lost 4 bases and J lost 2 bases. CDR3 length: 16 amino acids. Germline V gene sequence: CDR1 SGHRS, CDR2 YFSETQ. The CDR3 is CASSPSPSTGAYEQYF. CDR3 in DNA: TGCGCCAGCAGCCCCAGCCCCTCGACAGGGGCCTACGAGCAGTACTTC.

The rearrangement uses TRBV5-4 and TRBJ1-1; D is ambiguous. The V end lost 4 bases, the J end lost 3 bases, and 10 bases lay between the germline ends. This CDR3 has 13 residues. Per germline, CDR1 SGHNT and CDR2 YYREEE (reference sequence). CDR3 coding DNA: TGTGCCAGCAGCCCCCTCGACGACACTGAAGCTTTCTTT. Amino acid sequence: CASSPLDDTEAFF.

This clone occurred once. V and J are TRBV6-1 and TRBJ2-5, with 7 nucleotides matching TRBD1. This CDR3 has 13 amino acids. Germline V gene sequence: CDR1 MNHNS, CDR2 SASEGT. V was clipped by 8 bases and J by 4 bases; unmatched bases: 7. The CDR3 sequence is CASRTGARETQYF. The CDR3 bases are TGTGCCAGCCGGACAGGCGCCCGAGAGACCCAGTACTTC.

The chain recombines TRBV11-2 with TRBJ2-7; 8 bases line up with TRBD2. The CDR3 totals 14 residues. J gave up 4 bases and V 4 bases, and 6 bases lay outside the gene matches. From germline, CDR1 is SGHAT and CDR2 FQNNGV. CDR3 sequence: CASSYRGGLYEQYF. The CDR3 DNA is TGTGCCAGCAGCTATCGGGGGGGCCTTTACGAGCAGTACTTC. Together with reference TRBV11-2 and TRBJ2-7, the CDR3 gives the full variable domain: EAGVAQSPRYKIIEKRQSVAFWCNPISGHATLYWYQQILGQGPKLLIQFQNNGVVDDSQLPKDRFSAERLKGVDSTLKIQPAKLEDSAVYLCASSYRGGLYEQYFGPGTRLTVT.

This clone was observed a handful of times. V usage is TRBV5-1 and J usage is TRBJ1-4; no firm D call. Germline values: CDR1 SGHRS, CDR2 YFSETQ. Trimming shortened V by 4 bases and J by 5 bases, and 12 bases separated the two germline ends. This CDR3 comprises 14 residues. The CDR3 DNA sequence: TGCGCCAGCAGCGTGACGGCCGCGAATGAAAAACTGTTTTTT. Translation gives CASSVTAANEKLFF.

The rearrangement uses TRBV27 and TRBJ1-5; possibly TRBD1 for D (5 bases). Trimming took 1 base from V and 7 from J, leaving 14 bases between them. Germline V gene sequence: CDR1 MNHEY, CDR2 SMNVEV (reference sequence). CDR3 size: 15 residues. CDR3 sequence: CASSLFGGGGQPQHF. The CDR3 nucleotides are TGTGCCAGCAGTTTATTTGGGGGTGGAGGACAGCCCCAGCATTTT.

The chain has TRBV13 and TRBJ1-1, with D tentatively TRBD1 (6 bases). Germline V CDR1 and CDR2: PRHDT, FYEKMQ (reference sequence). Between the trimmed V and J ends, which lost 6 bases and 5 bases, there was a span of 16 bases. CDR3 length: 14 amino acids. The CDR3 coding sequence is TGTGCCAGCAGTTCCACAGGGTTGGGGACTGAAGCTTTCTTT. Encoded protein: CASSSTGLGTEAFF. Complete variable domain (other parts from reference TRBV13 and TRBJ1-1): AAGVIQSPRHLIKEKRETATLKCYPIPRHDTVYWYQQGPGQDPQFLISFYEKMQSDKGSIPDRFSAQQFSDYHSELNMSSLELGDSALYFCASSSTGLGTEAFFGQGTRLTVV.

The chain employs TRBV2 and TRBJ1-1; D is perhaps TRBD1 (6 bases). This CDR3 contains 16 residues. CDR1 SNHLY and CDR2 FYNNEI come from the germline V gene. Trimming left V 5 bases short and J 4 bases short, with 20 bases between. This CDR3 reads CASSTRDTVWVTEAFF. The CDR3, as DNA: TGTGCCAGCAGTACCCGGGACACCGTTTGGGTCACTGAAGCTTTCTTT. The variable domain in full, with the rest retrieved from reference TRBV2 and TRBJ1-1, is EPEVTQTPSHQVTQMGQEVILRCVPISNHLYFYWYRQILGQKVEFLVSFYNNEISEKSEIFDDQFSVERPDGSNFTLKIRSTKLEDSAMYFCASSTRDTVWVTEAFFGQGTRLTVV.

This rearrangement joins TRBV6-5 to TRBJ2-7; 9 nucleotides agree with TRBD1. V trimming: 6 bases; J trimming: 1 base; junction bases outside the gene matches: 4. This CDR3 contains 14 residues. Germline loops: CDR1 MNHEY, CDR2 SVGAGI. The CDR3 nucleotides are TGTGCCAGCAGGACGACAGGGGGTTCCTACGAGCAGTACTTC. Protein sequence: CASRTTGGSYEQYF.

The table lists this clone with a count of one. The chain carries TRBV9 and TRBJ2-2; 8 bases are shared with TRBD2. V gave up 0 bases and J gave up 6 bases; unmatched junction bases: 7. Germline lookup yields CDR1 SGDLS and CDR2 YYNGEE. The CDR3 is made up of 16 amino acids. DNA of the CDR3: TGTGCCAGCAGCGTAGGCGGGACTAGTTTTTCCGGGGAGCTGTTTTTT. Translated, it gives CASSVGGTSFSGELFF.